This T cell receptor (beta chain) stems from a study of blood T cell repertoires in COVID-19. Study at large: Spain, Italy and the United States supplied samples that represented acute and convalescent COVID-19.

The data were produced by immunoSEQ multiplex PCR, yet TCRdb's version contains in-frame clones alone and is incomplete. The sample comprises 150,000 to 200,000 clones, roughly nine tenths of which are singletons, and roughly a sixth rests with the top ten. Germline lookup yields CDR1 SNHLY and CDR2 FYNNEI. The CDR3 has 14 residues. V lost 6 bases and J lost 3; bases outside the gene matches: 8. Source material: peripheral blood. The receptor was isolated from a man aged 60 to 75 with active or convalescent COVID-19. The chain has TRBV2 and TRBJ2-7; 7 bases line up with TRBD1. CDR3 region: CASSVGQRYYEQYF. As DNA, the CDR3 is TGTGCCAGCAGCGTGGGACAGAGATACTACGAGCAGTACTTC.